The source of this TCR beta chain is a study of T cells in Graves' hyperthyroidism and ophthalmopathy. RNA transcripts were the template for amplifying TCR beta CDR3 regions. When the TCR CDR3 underwent first-round RT-PCR, the HTBI primer set was used. TCRdb re-called the multiplex PCR reads with MiXCR, one entry per CDR3 protein. The sample records 310,000 or so distinct CDR3 sequences, about 18% being singletons. At least 3 on the Clinical Activity Score was recorded for ophthalmopathy patients, who also had NOSPECS grade at least 4 and duration under 3 months. The study based diagnoses on clinical symptoms, serum thyroxine and TRAb, thyroid ultrasound and orbital computed tomography. Each 10 ml fresh peripheral blood draw supplied the PBMCs. The CDR3 is 14 residues long. V was pared by 1 base and J by 3 bases, with 9 bases between. From germline, CDR1 is DFQATT and CDR2 SNEGSKA (reference sequence).

The sequence derives from a woman aged 55-75 years with Graves' ophthalmopathy. Sequences were obtained from blood. V usage is TRBV20-1 and J usage is TRBJ1-4, with D perhaps matching TRBD1 (6 bases). The chain's CDR3 is CSARGGAPNEKLFF. The CDR3, as DNA: TGCAGTGCTAGAGGGGGGGCGCCTAATGAAAAACTGTTTTTT.